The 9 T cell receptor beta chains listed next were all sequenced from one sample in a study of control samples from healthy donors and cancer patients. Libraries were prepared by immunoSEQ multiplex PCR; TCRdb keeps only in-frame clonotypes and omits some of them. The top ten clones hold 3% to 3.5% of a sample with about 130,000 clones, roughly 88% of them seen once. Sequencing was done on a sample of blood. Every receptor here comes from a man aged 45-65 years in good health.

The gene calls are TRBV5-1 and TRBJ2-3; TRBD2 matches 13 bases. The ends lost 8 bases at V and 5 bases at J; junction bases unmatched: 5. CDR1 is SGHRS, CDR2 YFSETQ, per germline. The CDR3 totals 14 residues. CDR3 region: CASTSGGAEDTQYF. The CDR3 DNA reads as TGCGCCAGTACTAGCGGGGGGGCAGAAGATACGCAGTATTTT.

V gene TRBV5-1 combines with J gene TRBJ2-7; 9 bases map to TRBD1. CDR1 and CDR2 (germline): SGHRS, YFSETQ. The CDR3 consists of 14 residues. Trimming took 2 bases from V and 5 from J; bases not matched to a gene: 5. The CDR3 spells CASSFGDRDHEQYF. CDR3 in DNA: TGCGCCAGCAGCTTTGGGGACAGGGACCACGAGCAGTACTTC.

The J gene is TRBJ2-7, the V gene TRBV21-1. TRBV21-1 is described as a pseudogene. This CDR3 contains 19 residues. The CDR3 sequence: CASSSRGASTGDIAYEQYF. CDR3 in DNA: TGTGCCAGCAGCTCCCGGGGGGCCTCAACAGGGGATATCGCTTACGAGCAGTACTTC.

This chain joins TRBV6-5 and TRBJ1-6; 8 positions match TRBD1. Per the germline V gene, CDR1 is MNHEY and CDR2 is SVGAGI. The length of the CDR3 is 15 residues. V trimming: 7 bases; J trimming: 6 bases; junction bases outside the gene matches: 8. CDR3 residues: CASNSGQATNSPLHF. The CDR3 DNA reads TGTGCCAGCAACTCGGGACAGGCAACTAATTCACCCCTCCACTTT.

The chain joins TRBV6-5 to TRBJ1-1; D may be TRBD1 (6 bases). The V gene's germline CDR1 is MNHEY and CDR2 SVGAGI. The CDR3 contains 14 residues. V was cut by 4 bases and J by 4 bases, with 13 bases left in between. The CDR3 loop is CASSSNTGTTEAFF. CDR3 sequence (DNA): TGTGCCAGCAGTTCCAATACAGGGACCACTGAAGCTTTCTTT.

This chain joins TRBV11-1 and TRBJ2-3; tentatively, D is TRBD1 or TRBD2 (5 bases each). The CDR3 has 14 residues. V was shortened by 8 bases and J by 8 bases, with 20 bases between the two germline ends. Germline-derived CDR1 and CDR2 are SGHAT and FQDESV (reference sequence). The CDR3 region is CASRDLGQGTTQYF. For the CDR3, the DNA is TGTGCCAGCCGGGATTTGGGGCAGGGCACTACGCAGTATTTT.

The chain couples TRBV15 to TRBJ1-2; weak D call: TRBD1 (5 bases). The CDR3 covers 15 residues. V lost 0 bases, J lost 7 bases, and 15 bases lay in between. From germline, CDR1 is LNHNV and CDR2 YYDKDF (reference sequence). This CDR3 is CATSRDDIGTPGYTF. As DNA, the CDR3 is TGTGCCACCAGCAGAGATGATATTGGGACTCCTGGCTACACCTTC.

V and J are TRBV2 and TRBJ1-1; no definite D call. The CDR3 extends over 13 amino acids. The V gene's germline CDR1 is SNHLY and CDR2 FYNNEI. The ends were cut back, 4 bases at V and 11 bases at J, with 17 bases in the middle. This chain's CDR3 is CASSAELGRLAFF. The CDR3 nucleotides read TGTGCCAGCAGTGCCGAACTGGGGAGGTTGGCTTTCTTT.

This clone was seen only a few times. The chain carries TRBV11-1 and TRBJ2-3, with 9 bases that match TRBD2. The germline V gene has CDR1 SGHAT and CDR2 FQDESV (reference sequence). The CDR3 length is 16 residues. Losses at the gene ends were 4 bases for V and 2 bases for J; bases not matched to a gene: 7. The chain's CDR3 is CASSSGAGGPTDTQYF. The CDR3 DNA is TGTGCCAGCAGCTCCGGAGCGGGGGGCCCCACAGATACGCAGTATTTT.